The rows below give T cell receptor beta chains drawn from one sample of a study of T cells in Graves' hyperthyroidism and ophthalmopathy. Via MiXCR, TCRdb re-called the multiplex PCR reads, giving one row per CDR3 protein. Of about 600,000 distinct CDR3 sequences detected, more than 15% appear once; the ten largest clones hold roughly 3.5%. The sample taken for sequencing was blood. The origin of the receptors is a woman aged 40-49 years with Graves' ophthalmopathy. Both conserved end residues are part of each CDR3. The D gene is left open where the match is weak. The size field is filled for only some rows; it gives once, few, many or a size class.

j_call | clone_size | v_call | d_call | cdr3_aa | cdr3_nt
TRBJ1-3 | . | TRBV29-1 | . | CSAGTGNTIYF | TGCAGTGCCGGGACAGGAAACACCATATATTTT
TRBJ2-3 | many | TRBV18 | TRBD2 | CASSPTSGGADTQYF | TGTGCCAGCAGCCCGACTAGCGGGGGGGCAGATACGCAGTATTTT
TRBJ2-3 | few | TRBV29-1 | TRBD1 | CSVAGQVKDTQYF | TGCAGCGTTGCGGGACAGGTCAAAGATACGCAGTATTTT
TRBJ2-2 | many | TRBV27 | . | CASSLSGGTNTGELFF | TGTGCCAGCAGTTTATCGGGCGGAACGAACACCGGGGAGCTGTTTTTT
TRBJ2-7 | few | TRBV6-9 | TRBD1 | CASSLDRAHYEQYF | TGTGCCAGCAGTTTAGACAGGGCCCACTACGAGCAGTACTTC
TRBJ2-3 | once | TRBV12-3/TRBV12-4 | TRBD2 | CASTPVAGADTQYF | TGTGCCAGCACCCCTGTAGCGGGAGCCGATACGCAGTATTTT
TRBJ2-1 | many | TRBV7-2 | TRBD2 | CASSFGEAGYLANEQFF | TGTGCCAGCAGCTTTGGTGAAGCGGGATACTTGGCAAATGAGCAGTTCTTC
TRBJ1-1 | few | TRBV19 | TRBD1 | CASSADRRTEAFF | TGTGCCAGTAGTGCGGACAGGCGCACTGAAGCTTTCTTT
TRBJ2-1 | . | TRBV10-3 | . | CAIMIHNEQFF | TGTGCCATTATGATCCACAATGAGCAGTTCTTC
TRBJ2-3 | many | TRBV30 | TRBD2 | CAWGGDSGRVVDTQYF | TGTGCCTGGGGGGGTGATAGCGGGAGAGTTGTAGATACGCAGTATTTT
TRBJ2-1 | . | TRBV20-1 | TRBD2 | CSASRLAGKVLNEQFF | TGCAGTGCTAGTAGGCTAGCGGGAAAAGTCCTCAATGAGCAGTTCTTC
TRBJ1-1 | few | TRBV7-9 | . | CASSLEGLRGTEAFF | TGTGCCAGCAGCTTAGAGGGTCTCCGGGGCACTGAAGCTTTCTTT
TRBJ1-5 | . | TRBV7-3 | . | CASRQQGSWNQPQHF | TGTGCCAGCAGACAACAGGGCTCGTGGAATCAGCCCCAGCATTTT
TRBJ1-1 | many | TRBV2 | TRBD1 | CASTPPGTGAFF | TGTGCCAGCACTCCCCCCGGGACAGGGGCTTTCTTT
TRBJ2-3 | many | TRBV5-5 | . | CASSLVTSVDTQYF | TGTGCCAGCAGCTTGGTGACTTCTGTAGATACGCAGTATTTT
TRBJ1-4 | . | TRBV7-9 | . | CALGANEKLFF | TGTGCCCTAGGGGCTAATGAAAAACTGTTTTTT
TRBJ2-3 | many | TRBV7-8 | . | CASSLAMGPVTDTQYF | TGTGCCAGCAGCTTAGCGATGGGGCCCGTGACAGATACGCAGTATTTT
TRBJ2-1 | few | TRBV7-3 | TRBD2 | CASSLVAGGGNEQFF | TGTGCCAGCAGCTTAGTAGCGGGAGGGGGCAATGAGCAGTTCTTC
TRBJ2-1 | . | TRBV7-9 | . | CASSPGRFNEQFF | TGTGCCAGCAGCCCCGGACGTTTCAATGAGCAGTTCTTC